The rows below give T cell receptor beta chains drawn from one sample of a study of shared clonotypes between healthy human individuals. The assay was immunoSEQ multiplex PCR, and TCRdb's table has in-frame clones only and misses some. This sample has 800,000 to 950,000 clones, with roughly 96% found just once. The specimen sequenced was naive CD8+ T cells sorted from blood. The receptors originated from a man younger than 45 in good health. Both conserved end residues are part of each CDR3. D genes are given only for firm matches. The size entry is marked missing in some rows and otherwise reads once, few, many or a size class.

NA | 14 | TRBJ2-5 | NA | TRBV7-9 | CASRKSQVQETQYF | TGTGCCAGCAGAAAATCACAGGTTCAAGAGACCCAGTACTTC
NA | 13 | TRBJ1-1 | TRBD1 | TRBV28 | CASRRAGQVEAFF | TGTGCCAGCAGGCGGGCGGGACAGGTCGAAGCTTTCTTT
NA | 19 | TRBJ2-3 | TRBD1 | TRBV7-2 | CASSFPGQGVNTGQDTQYF | TGTGCCAGCAGCTTCCCCGGGCAGGGCGTAAATACGGGACAGGATACGCAGTATTTT
NA | 15 | TRBJ2-7 | NA | TRBV27 | CASRLSSGGPTEQYF | TGTGCCAGCAGATTATCCAGTGGGGGGCCCACCGAGCAGTACTTC
NA | 16 | TRBJ2-1 | TRBD2 | TRBV29-1 | CSVEDPSGRAGDEQFF | TGCAGCGTTGAAGATCCTAGCGGGAGGGCGGGGGATGAGCAGTTCTTC
NA | 13 | TRBJ1-5 | NA | TRBV4-1 | CASSQDADQPQHF | TGCGCCAGCAGCCAAGACGCTGATCAGCCCCAGCATTTT
NA | 14 | TRBJ1-1 | NA | TRBV6-1 | CASSEAGTNTEAFF | TGTGCCAGCAGTGAAGCAGGGACGAACACTGAAGCTTTCTTT
once | 12 | TRBJ1-2 | NA | TRBV5-4 | CASSLGGDGYTF | TGTGCCAGCAGCTTGGGCGGTGATGGCTACACCTTC
NA | 15 | TRBJ2-5 | NA | TRBV28 | CASSRGGLSKETQYF | TGTGCCAGCAGTCGAGGTGGGCTATCTAAAGAGACCCAGTACTTC
NA | 14 | TRBJ2-7 | NA | TRBV4-1 | CASSQTPQGYEQYF | TGCGCCAGCAGCCAAACACCACAGGGATACGAGCAGTACTTC
NA | 14 | TRBJ1-3 | NA | TRBV6-6 | CASSYTSPHGTIYF | TGTGCCAGCAGTTACACCTCTCCTCATGGCACCATATATTTT
NA | 16 | TRBJ2-7 | TRBD1 | TRBV5-6 | CASSKSGQGVFDEQYF | TGTGCCAGCAGCAAGTCGGGACAGGGGGTTTTTGACGAGCAGTACTTC
NA | 13 | TRBJ2-7 | NA | TRBV11-2 | CASSLLVSYEQYF | TGTGCCAGCAGCTTATTAGTCTCCTACGAGCAGTACTTC
once | 13 | TRBJ2-3 | NA | TRBV5-4 | CASSYLTEHTQYF | TGTGCCAGCAGCTACCTGACGGAACACACGCAGTATTTT
NA | 14 | TRBJ1-1 | NA | TRBV27 | CASSHLGEGTEAFF | TGTGCCAGCAGTCACCTTGGGGAGGGAACTGAAGCTTTCTTT
NA | 16 | TRBJ2-7 | TRBD2 | TRBV15 | CATSRDMGEGPYEQYF | TGTGCCACCAGCAGAGATATGGGGGAGGGCCCCTACGAGCAGTACTTC
NA | 16 | TRBJ2-1 | TRBD2 | TRBV5-5 | CASSLAVWREDMPQFF | TGTGCCAGCAGCTTGGCCGTCTGGCGGGAGGATATGCCGCAGTTCTTC
NA | 12 | TRBJ2-7 | NA | TRBV7-9 | CASSFNSYEQYF | TGTGCCAGCAGTTTTAACTCCTACGAGCAGTACTTC
NA | 15 | TRBJ2-7 | TRBD1 | TRBV7-8 | CASSSRRQGLYEQYF | TGTGCCAGCAGCTCCCGGCGACAGGGGCTCTACGAGCAGTACTTC
NA | 12 | TRBJ2-7 | NA | TRBV14 | CASGRRNYEQYF | TGTGCCAGCGGCAGGAGAAACTACGAGCAGTACTTC
few | 16 | TRBJ2-3 | TRBD1 | TRBV7-9 | CASSLVTGGTTDTQYF | TGTGCCAGCAGCTTAGTGACAGGGGGCACCACAGATACGCAGTATTTT
NA | 17 | TRBJ2-1 | TRBD2 | TRBV30 | CACKLSGTSGAHGEQFF | TGTGCCTGCAAACTTTCCGGGACTAGCGGGGCCCACGGTGAGCAGTTCTTC
NA | 15 | TRBJ2-5 | NA | TRBV10-3 | CAISEATVPDGTQYF | TGTGCCATCAGTGAGGCGACCGTGCCGGATGGGACCCAGTACTTC
NA | 15 | TRBJ1-5 | TRBD1 | TRBV6-5 | CASSPPGQGNQPQHF | TGTGCCAGCAGTCCTCCGGGACAGGGAAATCAGCCCCAGCATTTT
NA | 13 | TRBJ2-7 | TRBD1 | TRBV28 | CASTDRGLYEQYF | TGTGCCAGCACCGACAGGGGGCTCTACGAGCAGTACTTC
NA | 14 | TRBJ2-1 | NA | TRBV7-9 | CASSLVSERNEQFF | TGTGCCAGCAGCTTAGTTTCGGAACGGAATGAGCAGTTCTTC
NA | 15 | TRBJ2-1 | NA | TRBV7-2 | CASSPPRTGGDEQFF | TGTGCCAGCAGCCCACCCCGTACGGGTGGAGATGAGCAGTTCTTC
NA | 16 | TRBJ1-2 | NA | TRBV9 | CASSVGDGGPNYGYTF | TGTGCCAGCAGCGTAGGGGACGGGGGCCCAAACTATGGCTACACCTTC
NA | 18 | TRBJ2-3 | TRBD2 | TRBV7-9 | CASSSLAGGPFSTDTQYF | TGTGCCAGCAGCTCACTAGCGGGAGGGCCCTTTAGCACAGATACGCAGTATTTT
NA | 18 | TRBJ1-5 | NA | TRBV7-8 | CASSLGQVRDYSNQPQHF | TGTGCCAGCAGCTTAGGACAGGTGAGGGATTATAGCAATCAGCCCCAGCATTTT
once | 14 | TRBJ1-5 | NA | TRBV9 | CASSDTPGGPPQHF | TGTGCCAGCAGCGATACTCCCGGGGGCCCGCCCCAGCATTTT
NA | 15 | TRBJ2-1 | TRBD2 | TRBV6-4 | CASQSWPSGRNEQFF | TGTGCCAGCCAGAGCTGGCCTAGCGGGAGGAATGAGCAGTTCTTC
NA | 14 | TRBJ2-7 | NA | TRBV4-1 | CASSQTQGLHEQYF | TGCGCCAGCAGCCAAACGCAGGGTCTCCACGAGCAGTACTTC
NA | 13 | TRBJ2-2 | NA | TRBV29-1 | CSVVLTNTGELFF | TGCAGCGTTGTCTTAACGAACACCGGGGAGCTGTTTTTT
NA | 16 | TRBJ2-7 | TRBD2 | TRBV27 | CASSLSSGGLNYEQYF | TGTGCCAGCAGTTTATCTAGCGGGGGGCTAAACTACGAGCAGTACTTC
NA | 14 | TRBJ1-5 | TRBD1 | TRBV28 | CASGDRVVNQPQHF | TGTGCCAGCGGGGACAGGGTGGTCAATCAGCCCCAGCATTTT
NA | 12 | TRBJ2-1 | NA | TRBV7-9 | CASSSGPLGEFF | TGTGCCAGCAGCTCTGGACCGCTGGGAGAGTTCTTC
NA | 15 | TRBJ2-7 | NA | TRBV7-8 | CASSLVGGSSYEQYF | TGTGCCAGCAGCTTAGTCGGGGGAAGCTCCTACGAGCAGTACTTC
NA | 17 | TRBJ2-1 | NA | TRBV19 | CASSMGAFGETYNEQFF | TGTGCCAGTAGTATGGGGGCGTTTGGGGAGACCTACAATGAGCAGTTCTTC